The rows below give T cell receptor beta chains drawn from one sample of a study of blood T cell repertoires in COVID-19. Profiled with immunoSEQ multiplex PCR; TCRdb holds only in-frame clones, not every one. Here the sample spans some 200,000 clones, approximately 90% being singletons. Specimen: peripheral blood. The receptors were gathered from a man aged 80 or over with acute or convalescent COVID-19. Each CDR3 is given with its conserved first and last residue.

V gene	J gene	CDR3 protein
TRBV14	TRBJ1-2	CASSQLGQGLWGYTF
TRBV5-1	TRBJ2-7	CASGKALQEDEQYF
TRBV6-5	TRBJ1-1	CASSYQTGGGNTEAFF
TRBV5-5	TRBJ1-2	CASSLEEPKNYGYTF
TRBV9	TRBJ2-3	CASSPLRGQYF
TRBV24-1	TRBJ2-4	CATAGTDGKNIQYF
TRBV5-1	TRBJ1-2	CASSFEGGRDGYTF
TRBV19	TRBJ2-2	CASSRTGNTGELFF
TRBV10-3	TRBJ1-2	CASARDTSYGYTF
TRBV7-3	TRBJ2-2	CASSFYSEGTGELFF
TRBV7-6	TRBJ2-3	CASSPRVAGTTSTDTQYF
TRBV11-2	TRBJ2-1	CASSFTSLYNEQFF
TRBV28	TRBJ2-7	CASSLYGTTSYEQYF
TRBV19	TRBJ1-5	CASSTVNRGRQPQHF
TRBV27	TRBJ1-5	CASSLSVRQPQHF
TRBV27	TRBJ2-7	CASSLRGEGYEQYF
TRBV7-3	TRBJ1-5	CASSSAPLGGQSNQPQHF
TRBV3-1/TRBV3-2	TRBJ2-7	CASSQVSGSTEQYF
TRBV2	TRBJ1-6	CASSLGQGASPLHF
TRBV7-8	TRBJ1-5	CASSLLGQGGNQPQHF
TRBV18	TRBJ2-1	CASSPPARVEYEQFF
TRBV18	TRBJ2-3	CASSPQLAGGSTDTQYF
TRBV11-3	TRBJ2-2	CASSLVGETGELFF
TRBV4-1	TRBJ2-1	CASRGGRADPRDEQFF
TRBV6-1	TRBJ2-7	CASSLTGFSYEQYF
TRBV7-2	TRBJ2-5	CASSFQGGETQYF
TRBV24-1	TRBJ1-2	CATSGRQGAGYGYTF
TRBV5-1	TRBJ2-7	CASSLTSGPYEQYF
TRBV9	TRBJ2-3	CASSVGGITTDTQYF
TRBV6-2/TRBV6-3	TRBJ1-5	CASSFSVGNQPQHF
TRBV6-1	TRBJ2-7	CASSDLMGPSTQYF
TRBV4-1	TRBJ2-3	CASSPGATAGGPSTDTQYF
TRBV15	TRBJ2-3	CATSRDLSTDTQYF
TRBV5-1	TRBJ2-3	CASSPRMQDTQYF
TRBV28	TRBJ1-2	CASSTLGTGFGYTF
TRBV18	TRBJ2-5	CASSPRWLATGTNQETQYF
TRBV7-9	TRBJ1-5	CASSPGGWGNQPQHF